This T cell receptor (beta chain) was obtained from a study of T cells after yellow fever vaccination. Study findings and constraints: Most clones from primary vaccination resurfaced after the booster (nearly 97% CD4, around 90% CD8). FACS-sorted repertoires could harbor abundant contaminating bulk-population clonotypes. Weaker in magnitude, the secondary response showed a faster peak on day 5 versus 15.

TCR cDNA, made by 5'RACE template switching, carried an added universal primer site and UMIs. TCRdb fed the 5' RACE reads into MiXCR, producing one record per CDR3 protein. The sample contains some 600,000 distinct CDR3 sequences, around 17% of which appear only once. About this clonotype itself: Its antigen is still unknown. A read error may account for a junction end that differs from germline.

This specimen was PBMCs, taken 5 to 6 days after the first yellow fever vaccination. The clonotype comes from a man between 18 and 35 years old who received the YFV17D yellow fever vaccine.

CDR3 sequence: CASTILYRGLNEKLFF. In DNA, the CDR3 is TGTGCTAGCACCATCTTGTACAGGGGGCTCAATGAAAAACTGTTTTTT. This chain links TRBV7-7 with TRBJ1-4; TRBD1 agrees at 9 bases. From germline, CDR1 is SSHAT and CDR2 FNYEAQ (reference sequence). CDR3 length: 16 residues. Full variable domain (rest looked up from reference TRBV7-7 and TRBJ1-4): GAGVSQSPRYKVTKRGQDVTLRCDPISSHATLYWYQQALGQGPEFLTYFNYEAQPDKSGLPSDRFSAERPEGSISTLTIQRTEQRDSAMYRCASTILYRGLNEKLFFGSGTQLSVL.